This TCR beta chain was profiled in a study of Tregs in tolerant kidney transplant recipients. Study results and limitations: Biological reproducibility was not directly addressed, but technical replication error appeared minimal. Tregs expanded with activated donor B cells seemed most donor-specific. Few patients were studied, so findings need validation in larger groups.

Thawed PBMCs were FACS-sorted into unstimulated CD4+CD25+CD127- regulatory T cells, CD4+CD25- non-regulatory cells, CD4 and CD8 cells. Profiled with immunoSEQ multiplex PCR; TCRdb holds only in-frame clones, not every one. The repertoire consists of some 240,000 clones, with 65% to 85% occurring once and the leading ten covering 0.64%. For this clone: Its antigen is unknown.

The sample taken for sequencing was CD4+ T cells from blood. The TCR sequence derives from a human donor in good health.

The CDR3 loop reads CASSSWGRENIQYF. In DNA form, the CDR3 reads TGTGCCAGCAGCTCCTGGGGGCGGGAAAACATTCAGTACTTC. This sequence joins TRBV13 and TRBJ2-4, with a possible D match to TRBD1 (6 bases). Germline V gives CDR1 PRHDT, CDR2 FYEKMQ (reference sequence). This CDR3 spans 14 amino acids. V lost 4 bases, J lost 5 bases, and 12 bases lay in between.